The 3 T cell receptor beta chains below come from one sample, sequenced in a study of blood T cell repertoires in COVID-19. Repertoires were generated with immunoSEQ multiplex PCR, while TCRdb's copy carries only in-frame clones and drops some. This sample has 190,000 or so clones, with approximately 80% found just once. Sequenced: PBMCs or T cells enriched from blood (not recorded which). All receptors derive from a man between 35 and 55 years old who had recovered from COVID-19.

The genes are TRBV30 and TRBJ2-1; TRBD1 matches at 8 bases. With 2 bases clipped from V and 3 bases from J, the junction kept 3 bases outside the gene matches. Germline assignment: CDR1 GTSNPN and CDR2 SVGIG (reference sequence). This CDR3 region has 14 residues. CDR3 sequence: CAWSSGTGYNEQFF. CDR3 nucleotide sequence: TGTGCCTGGAGTTCCGGGACAGGCTACAATGAGCAGTTCTTC.

J is TRBJ2-5 and V is TRBV9; possible D gene TRBD2, 6 bases. Germline CDR1 reads SGDLS; CDR2 reads YYNGEE. There are 13 residues in the CDR3. Trimming removed 4 bases from V and 1 base from J, with 8 bases in between. The CDR3 DNA sequence: TGTGCCAGCAGCCCGGGAGTCCAAGAGACCCAGTACTTC. It is translated as CASSPGVQETQYF.

The chain uses TRBV5-1 and TRBJ2-1; the match to TRBD2 covers 7 bases. V lost 0 bases, J lost 3 bases, and 6 bases stayed unmatched. Looked up from germline, CDR1 is SGHRS and CDR2 is YFSETQ. The CDR3 consists of 16 residues. The CDR3 bases are TGCGCCAGCAGCTTGGTGGTGACTAGCCGCTACAATGAGCAGTTCTTC. It yields the protein CASSLVVTSRYNEQFF.